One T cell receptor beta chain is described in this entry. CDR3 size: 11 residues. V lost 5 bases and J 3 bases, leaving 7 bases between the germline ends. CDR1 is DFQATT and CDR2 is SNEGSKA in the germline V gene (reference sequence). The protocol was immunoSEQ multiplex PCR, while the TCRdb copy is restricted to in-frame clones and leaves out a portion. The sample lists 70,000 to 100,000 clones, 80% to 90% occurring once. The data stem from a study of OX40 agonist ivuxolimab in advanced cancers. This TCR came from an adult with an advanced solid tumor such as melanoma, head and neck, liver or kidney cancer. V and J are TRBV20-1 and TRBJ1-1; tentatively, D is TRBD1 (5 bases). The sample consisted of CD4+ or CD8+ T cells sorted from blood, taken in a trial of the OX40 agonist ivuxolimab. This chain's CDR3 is CSARDDTEAFF. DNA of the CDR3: TGCAGTGCTCGGGACGACACTGAAGCTTTCTTT.